This TCR beta chain came from a study of blood T cell repertoires in COVID-19 (dated by TCRdb to between 2020 and 2021). About the investigation overall: The collaborator samples originated in the United States, Italy and Spain and spanned the acute and convalescent phases of COVID-19. Samples came from the ongoing ImmuneRACE study (first 160 participants) plus 1,254 subjects from 6 global collaborators. A de-identified subject ID, COVID-19 status, age in years and sex were almost always included in the sample metadata. The dataset comprised deeply sampled blood TCRbeta repertoires from subjects exposed to, actively infected with, or recovered from COVID-19. The repertoires were released in a freely available public database meant as a resource for research on the immune response to SARS-CoV-2. HLA class I and class II types, where available, came from metadata supplied by the sample provider rather than from assay-based typing. The material from the prospective study consisted of cDNA or gDNA derived from T cells, B-cell-depleted T cells, or PBMCs.

TCRbeta CDR3 regions were amplified from genomic DNA by means of the immunoSEQ Assay, a bias-controlled multiplex PCR. The published analysis was carried out like this. Within the assay, amplification of reference gene primers was used to estimate how many nucleated cells each sample contained. Sequence reads were collapsed and filtered to measure the absolute abundance of every unique TCRbeta CDR3 rearrangement. For each sample, productive Simpson clonality was calculated by taking the square root of Simpson's diversity index across productive rearrangements. The clones in this table, taken by TCRdb from immuneACCESS, are in-frame only. Not every clone is retained; where verified, under half of the shortfall comes from an unresolved V gene, and the cause of the rest is unknown. V and J calls and clone size are given by that table; D and trimming were obtained from the DNA. The sample table shows hundreds of thousands of clones, and around 90% are seen once. Over 1.1% of the sample comes from the top ten.

What the work shows at the level of the full study, not this receptor alone: The amount of clinical and demographic metadata varied by source and participant and was provided uncurated.

From the cysteine up to the phenylalanine, the CDR3 has a length of 13 residues. The read is trimmed to its CDR3 DNA, 39 bases read in frame from base 1. Looking up the germline V gene (reference sequence) yields CDR1 LNHDA and CDR2 SQIVND. V lost 6 bases and J lost 4 bases; the stretch between them is 9 bases long. Each collaborating institution followed its own protocols to collect whole blood in K2EDTA tubes. For TCRbeta analysis, collaborators shipped samples as frozen whole blood, isolated PBMCs, or DNA extracted from either of those sample types. Turning to this clone: Its antigen is not yet known. Per-base qualities were not stored, and no clone one base away is much larger. This sample also contains other DNA sequences that code for the same CDR3.

The V gene is TRBV19 and the J gene is TRBJ2-2, with a weak D call of TRBD1 (5 bases match). The source is a man at least 80 years old with acute or convalescent COVID-19. Specimen: peripheral blood. The nucleotide sequence is given as TGTGCCAGTAGGGGGCTCGGCACCGGGGAGCTGTTTTTT. Translation gives CASRGLGTGELFF.